The next 17 T cell receptor beta chains were all read from a single sample in a study of cytomegalovirus exposure and HLA in healthy donors listed by TCRdb under 2017. The library was built by means of the immunoSEQ multiplex PCR assay. A mixture of 60 forward primers for TCR Vbeta segments and 13 reverse primers for TCR Jbeta segments was used in the multiplex PCR. This immuneACCESS table, as held by TCRdb, lists in-frame sequences with V and J called but not all clones. Of the missing ones, under half trace to an unresolved V gene in checked studies; the others have no known cause. The sample's table lists a count of just over 80,000 clones. Of the sample, 1.1% is held by the ten largest clones. The sample was PBMCs. All receptors come from a young woman in good health and CMV-seronegative.

The chain carries TRBV18 and TRBJ2-7, with TRBD1 matching 11 bases. V shed 3 bases, J shed 7 bases, and the junction held 2 bases outside the gene matches. CDR3 length: 13 amino acids. CDR1 KGHSH and CDR2 LQKENI come from the germline V gene. The CDR3 nucleotides read TGTGCCAGCTCACCCGGGACAGGGGGGGAGCAGTACTTC. Encoded protein: CASSPGTGGEQYF.

The CDR3 sequence: CASSYGTGVVLTF. The CDR3 DNA is TGTGCCAGCAGCTATGGGACAGGGGTCGTCCTGACTTTC. V and J are TRBV28 and TRBJ2-6; 10 bases map to TRBD1. V lost 6 bases and J lost 12; bases outside the gene matches: 5. The CDR3 has 13 residues. Germline loops: CDR1 MDHEN, CDR2 SYDVKM.

As for this clone: The junction differs from germline at one of its ends, possibly a read error. This sample includes further DNA sequences coding for the same CDR3. In nucleotides, the CDR3 is TGTGCCAGTAGACTCGACAGAAGCTCCGACAATGAGCAGTTCTTC. Its translation: CASRLDRSSDNEQFF. This chain uses TRBV19 with TRBJ2-1, with D possibly being TRBD1 (5 bases). The CDR3 runs to 15 residues. Per germline, CDR1 LNHDA and CDR2 SQIVND (reference sequence).

This rearrangement joins TRBV4-2 to TRBJ2-1; 12 nucleotides match TRBD2. The V gene's germline CDR1 is LGHNA and CDR2 YNFKEQ. The CDR3 sequence is 19 residues long. The V gene end was trimmed by 0 bases and the J gene end by 8 bases; junction bases not matched to a gene: 14. The CDR3 sequence is CASSQDSLAGGQNVDEQFF. CDR3 nucleotide sequence: TGTGCCAGCAGCCAAGATTCGCTAGCGGGGGGGCAAAATGTAGATGAGCAGTTCTTC.

V is TRBV6-1 and J is TRBJ1-4; 7 bases line up with TRBD1. V was clipped by 5 bases and J by 7 bases; unmatched bases: 7. The V gene's germline CDR1 is MNHNS and CDR2 SASEGT. The CDR3 consists of 14 residues. The DNA for the CDR3 is TGTGCCAGCAGTAAACAGGGGCAAGGTGAAAAACTGTTTTTT. It yields the protein CASSKQGQGEKLFF.

The J gene is TRBJ1-1, the V gene TRBV6-6; no reliable D call. V lost 2 bases and J 1 base, leaving 14 bases between the germline ends. This CDR3 comprises 16 residues. Germline V gene lookup returns CDR1 MNHNY and CDR2 SVGAGI (reference sequence). The CDR3 DNA is TGTGCCAGCAGTTACGGCCATAACCCCAAGAACACTGAAGCTTTCTTT. It encodes CASSYGHNPKNTEAFF.

The V call is TRBV29-1, the J call TRBJ2-3; 9 bases agree with TRBD2. The CDR3 length is 13 residues. From germline, CDR1 is SQVTM and CDR2 ANQGSEA. The V segment lost 6 bases and the J segment 5 bases; nucleotides outside the gene matches: 6. In DNA form, the CDR3 reads TGCAGCGTCATATATAGCGGGGGAGATACGCAGTATTTT. Amino acids: CSVIYSGGDTQYF.

This chain connects TRBV10-3 to TRBJ1-2; the match to TRBD1 covers 8 bases. Germline-derived CDR1 and CDR2 are ENHRY and SYGVKD. V shed 0 bases, J shed 4 bases, and the junction held 10 bases outside the gene matches. This CDR3 spans 17 amino acids. This CDR3 is CAISESGPGQGFYGYTF. CDR3 bases: TGTGCCATCAGTGAGTCTGGTCCTGGACAGGGCTTCTATGGCTACACCTTC.

The V gene is TRBV6-6, the J gene TRBJ1-5; perhaps TRBD1 as D (5 bases). Between the trimmed V and J ends, which lost 7 bases and 2 bases, there was a span of 15 bases. Germline assignment: CDR1 MNHNY and CDR2 SVGAGI (reference sequence). The CDR3 is 15 residues long. The CDR3 loop is CASTDQGLGNQPQHF. The CDR3 DNA follows: TGTGCCAGCACGGATCAGGGTCTAGGCAATCAGCCCCAGCATTTT.

The chain has TRBV6-5 and TRBJ1-3; 10 bases are a match to TRBD1. Germline CDR1 is MNHEY and CDR2 is SVGAGI. CDR3 length equals 15 residues. Losses at the gene ends were 4 bases for V and 2 bases for J; bases not matched to a gene: 2. The CDR3 bases are TGTGCCAGCAGTTGGGGACAGGGGACTGGAAACACCATATATTTT. Its protein product is CASSWGQGTGNTIYF.

This chain links TRBV25-1 with TRBJ2-7, with D possibly TRBD1 on 6 matching bases. CDR1 MGHDK and CDR2 SYGVNS come from the germline V gene. This CDR3 has 13 residues. Trimming stripped 8 bases from V and 1 base from J, with 12 bases between. In DNA, the CDR3 is TGTGCCAGCCAGAGGACAGATTCCTACGAGCAGTACTTC. As protein: CASQRTDSYEQYF.

The chain employs TRBV4-1 and TRBJ2-3; D might be TRBD1 (5 bases). CDR1 MGHRA and CDR2 YSYEKL come from the germline V gene. The V and J ends lost 4 bases and 5 bases respectively, with 10 bases between them. This CDR3 spans 13 amino acids. The DNA of the CDR3 is TGCGCCAGCAGCCGGGGCCGGATAGATACGCAGTATTTT. It encodes CASSRGRIDTQYF.

The V call is TRBV4-1, the J call TRBJ1-2; D not resolved. V was cut by 1 base and J by 0 bases, with 9 bases left in between. The V gene's germline CDR1 is MGHRA and CDR2 YSYEKL. This CDR3 has 15 amino acids. The CDR3 loop is CASSQVQNPNYGYTF. CDR3 in DNA: TGCGCCAGCAGCCAAGTGCAGAACCCTAACTATGGCTACACCTTC.

The chain employs TRBV5-6 and TRBJ2-1; 13 bases agree with TRBD2. V dropped 4 bases and J dropped 9; count of bases not matched to a gene: 13. CDR1 is SGHDT, CDR2 YYEEEE, per germline. The CDR3 has 17 amino acids. The CDR3 here is CASSVPGTSGKRSEQFF. DNA of the CDR3: TGTGCCAGCAGCGTGCCCGGGACTAGCGGGAAGAGGAGTGAGCAGTTCTTC.

The chain has TRBV6-4 and TRBJ2-1, with 9 bases aligning to TRBD2. The CDR3 runs 15 residues. In germline, CDR1 is MRHNA, CDR2 SNTAGT. V was pared by 5 bases and J by 5 bases, with 7 bases of the junction left unmatched. Written as DNA, the CDR3 is TGTGCCAGCAGTCAAGCGGGAGGCCGGGACAATGAGCAGTTCTTC. Translation gives CASSQAGGRDNEQFF.

The chain carries TRBV5-1 and TRBJ2-7; D call uncertain. CDR1 is SGHRS, CDR2 YFSETQ, per germline. With 2 bases removed from V and 2 bases from J, the gap between germline ends came to 11 bases. This CDR3 is 14 amino acids long. This CDR3 reads CASSFTTAPYEQYF. The CDR3 DNA reads TGCGCCAGCAGCTTTACAACAGCACCCTACGAGCAGTACTTC. Full variable domain (missing parts from reference TRBV5-1 and TRBJ2-7): KAGVTQTPRYLIKTRGQQVTLSCSPISGHRSVSWYQQTPGQGLQFLFEYFSETQRNKGNFPGRFSGRQFSNSRSEMNVSTLELGDSALYLCASSFTTAPYEQYFGPGTRLTVT.

The genes are TRBV6-5 and TRBJ1-5, with 8 bases fitting TRBD1. The CDR3 extends over 13 amino acids. With V trimmed by 7 bases and J by 7 bases, 6 bases remained unmatched. CDR1 and CDR2 from the germline V gene are MNHEY and SVGAGI. CDR3: CASKQGVGQPQHF. The CDR3 region has the DNA TGTGCCAGCAAACAGGGGGTTGGCCAGCCCCAGCATTTT.